This TCR beta chain came from a study of blood T cell repertoires in COVID-19 (dated by TCRdb to about 2020). Regarding the research as a whole: Collaborator samples came from the United States, Italy and Spain and covered acute and convalescent phases of COVID-19. A de-identified subject ID, COVID-19 status, age in years and sex were almost always included in the sample metadata. The samples were drawn from two sources: the first 160 participants of the ongoing ImmuneRACE study, and 1,000 to 1,500 subjects contributed by 6 global collaborators. The repertoires were made available in a free public database intended to serve as a resource for research on the immune response to SARS-CoV-2. Deeply sampled blood TCRbeta repertoires from subjects exposed to, actively infected with, or recovered from COVID-19 were included in the dataset. HLA class I and class II types, where available, came from metadata supplied by the sample provider rather than from assay-based typing. The prospective study material was composed of cDNA or gDNA derived from T cells, B-cell-depleted T cells, or PBMCs. Results the study describes overall, beyond this receptor: How much clinical and demographic metadata was included differed by source and by participant, and the metadata was provided uncurated.

TCRbeta CDR3 regions were amplified from genomic DNA by means of the immunoSEQ Assay, a bias-controlled multiplex PCR. The source study handled its data this way. Within the assay, amplification of reference gene primers was used to estimate how many nucleated cells each sample contained. To quantify the absolute abundance of each unique TCRbeta CDR3 rearrangement, sequence reads were collapsed and filtered. For each sample, productive Simpson clonality was calculated as the square root of Simpson's diversity index across productive rearrangements. Sourced from immuneACCESS, this table was stored by TCRdb with only in-frame sequences that have V and J called. A share of the clones is absent; for the studies checked, an unresolved V gene accounts for under half, and the remainder has no known explanation. V and J calls and clone size are given by that table; D and trimming were obtained from the DNA. In this sample the table shows approximately 50,000 clones, about four fifths of which occur a single time. The leading ten clones occupy over 15% of the sample.

Each collaborating institution followed its own protocols to collect whole blood in K2EDTA tubes. For TCRbeta analysis, collaborator samples were shipped as frozen whole blood, as isolated PBMCs, or as DNA extracted from either sample type. Regarding this clone: Its antigen has not been determined. It has no much larger one-base neighbor in the sample; base qualities were not kept.

Trimming at the junction amounts to 0 bases on V and 2 bases on J, and the germline ends lie 14 bases apart. Including cysteine and phenylalanine, the CDR3 has 16 amino acids. The retained sequence is limited to the CDR3, 48 bases, with the frame set at the first base. The germline V gene specifies LGHNA as CDR1 and YNFKEQ as CDR2. This TCR was sampled from a man in his sixties or seventies with active COVID-19. The rearranged segments are TRBV4-2 and TRBJ2-7; a tentative D match to TRBD2 spans 7 bases. The sequencing input was peripheral blood. The nucleotide sequence reads as follows: TGTGCCAGCAGCCAAGATGCGGGGGACAATCCCTACGAGCAGTACTTC. It is translated as CASSQDAGDNPYEQYF.